The rows below give T cell receptor beta chains drawn from one sample of a study of identical twins. A single record per CDR3 protein comes from TCRdb applying MiXCR to the 5' RACE reads. The data contain about 250,000 distinct CDR3 sequences, around 15% of them seen just once; the ten biggest clones take up 8.8%. What was sequenced was memory (CD45RO+) T cells sorted from blood. All receptors come from a woman aged 18-29 years in good health. Both conserved end residues are part of each CDR3. A D gene is named only where the DNA matches it firmly. Some rows have no size entry. The others give once, few or many, or a class for an expanded clone.

j_call | d_call | v_call | clone_size | cdr3_aa | cdr3_nt
TRBJ2-7 | - | TRBV20-1 | few | CSANQGRNYEQYF | TGCAGTGCTAACCAAGGGCGGAACTACGAGCAGTACTTC
TRBJ2-7 | - | TRBV18 | many | CASSQGGYEQYF | TGTGCCAGCTCGCAGGGGGGCTACGAGCAGTACTTC
TRBJ2-1 | TRBD2 | TRBV6-5 | few | CASSWRREDNNEQFF | TGTGCCAGCAGTTGGAGGCGGGAGGACAACAATGAGCAGTTCTTC
TRBJ2-1 | TRBD2 | TRBV6-1 | - | CASLARTSGRNEQFF | TGTGCCAGCCTCGCTAGGACTAGCGGGAGGAATGAGCAGTTCTTC
TRBJ1-4 | - | TRBV20-1 | - | CSATTGMGEKLFF | TGCAGTGCTACAACAGGGATGGGAGAAAAACTGTTTTTT
TRBJ2-4 | - | TRBV5-1 | - | CASSLGTVAKNIQYF | TGCGCCAGCAGCTTGGGAACTGTAGCCAAAAACATTCAGTACTTC
TRBJ2-1 | TRBD2 | TRBV2 | - | CASLLAATYNEQFF | TGTGCCAGCCTGCTAGCGGCTACCTACAATGAGCAGTTCTTC
TRBJ1-5 | TRBD1 | TRBV29-1 | - | CSVAGGAGQPQHF | TGCAGCGTTGCAGGGGGCGCGGGGCAGCCCCAGCATTTT
TRBJ2-2 | TRBD1 | TRBV11-2 | - | CASSSGTGDNGELFF | TGTGCCAGCAGCTCCGGGACAGGGGATAACGGGGAGCTGTTTTTT
TRBJ1-1 | - | TRBV15 | few | CATSRGDANTEAFF | TGTGCCACCAGCAGAGGGGACGCGAACACTGAAGCTTTCTTT
TRBJ2-5 | - | TRBV20-1 | - | CSARDLGRNQETQYF | TGCAGTGCTAGAGATCTAGGGAGGAATCAAGAGACCCAGTACTTC
TRBJ2-1 | - | TRBV5-1 | many | CASSLSTLRNEQFF | TGCGCCAGCAGCTTGAGTACGCTGCGGAATGAGCAGTTCTTC
TRBJ2-3 | TRBD2 | TRBV20-1 | few | CSAKTGLATDTQYF | TGCAGTGCTAAAACGGGACTAGCGACAGATACGCAGTATTTT
TRBJ1-1 | - | TRBV28 | many | CAIGRVNTEAFF | TGTGCCATCGGTCGGGTGAACACTGAAGCTTTCTTT
TRBJ2-3 | TRBD1 | TRBV11-2 | few | CASSEDRVVADTQYF | TGTGCCAGCAGCGAAGACAGGGTAGTAGCAGATACGCAGTATTTT
TRBJ2-1 | - | TRBV28 | - | CASSPPPGKFF | TGTGCCAGCAGTCCGCCCCCTGGGAAGTTCTTC
TRBJ2-1 | TRBD2 | TRBV7-9 | many | CASHQGGSSEQFF | TGTGCCAGCCACCAGGGAGGGAGTTCTGAGCAGTTCTTC
TRBJ1-3 | - | TRBV7-9 | - | CASSFGGQGNTIYF | TGTGCCAGCAGCTTCGGGGGGCAGGGAAACACCATATATTTT
TRBJ2-1 | TRBD2 | TRBV24-1 | few | CATGRLAGRNEQFF | TGTGCCACAGGAAGACTAGCGGGACGGAATGAGCAGTTCTTC
TRBJ2-5 | TRBD1 | TRBV20-1 | - | CSAWTGGTETQYF | TGCAGTGCCTGGACAGGGGGGACGGAGACCCAGTACTTC
TRBJ2-2 | TRBD1 | TRBV18 | - | CASSRGQGGTGELFF | TGTGCCAGCTCACGGGGACAGGGAGGCACCGGGGAGCTGTTTTTT
TRBJ2-2 | TRBD2 | TRBV11-2 | few | CAKSAGGGTGELFF | TGTGCCAAATCAGCGGGGGGAGGTACCGGGGAGCTGTTTTTT
TRBJ1-1 | - | TRBV11-3 | - | CASSLADRGVNTEAFF | TGTGCCAGCAGCTTAGCGGACAGAGGGGTGAACACTGAAGCTTTCTTT
TRBJ1-2 | - | TRBV3-1 | - | CASSQAGGRGHGYTF | TGTGCCAGCAGCCAAGCGGGAGGGCGCGGCCATGGCTACACCTTC
TRBJ1-1 | - | TRBV24-1 | few | CATSELGRGTEAFF | TGTGCCACCAGTGAGCTGGGAAGAGGCACTGAAGCTTTCTTT
TRBJ1-5 | TRBD1 | TRBV10-2 | - | CASSDRDRGHQPQHF | TGCGCCAGCAGCGACAGGGACAGGGGGCATCAGCCCCAGCATTTT
TRBJ2-2 | - | TRBV10-3 | few | CAISERVLGPPNTGELFF | TGTGCCATCAGTGAGCGGGTTTTGGGACCACCGAACACCGGGGAGCTGTTTTTT
TRBJ1-2 | - | TRBV7-9 | - | CASTRSGNYGYTF | TGTGCCAGCACCCGCAGCGGGAACTATGGCTACACCTTC
TRBJ2-2 | TRBD1 | TRBV5-1 | - | CASSLLTGVVSRELFF | TGCGCCAGCAGCCTCCTCACAGGGGTAGTTTCGAGGGAGCTGTTTTTT
TRBJ1-2 | TRBD1 | TRBV29-1 | - | CSVGDRGSGYTF | TGCAGCGTTGGGGACAGGGGTAGTGGCTACACCTTC
TRBJ2-2 | - | TRBV30 | - | CAWNVRDTGELFF | TGTGCCTGGAATGTGCGGGACACCGGGGAGCTGTTTTTT
TRBJ2-7 | TRBD1 | TRBV30 | few | CAGRTGTSNEQYF | TGTGCCGGTAGGACAGGGACCTCCAACGAGCAGTACTTC
TRBJ1-3 | - | TRBV6-6 | - | CASTRTDGNTIYF | TGTGCCAGCACTAGGACAGATGGAAACACCATATATTTT
TRBJ2-6 | TRBD1 | TRBV5-6 | - | CASSLLRDRGHSGANVLTF | TGTGCCAGCAGCCTCCTTCGGGACAGGGGTCACTCTGGGGCCAACGTCCTGACTTTC
TRBJ2-3 | - | TRBV7-2 | - | CASERETYDTQYF | TGTGCCAGCGAACGGGAGACATACGATACGCAGTATTTT
TRBJ2-5 | TRBD2 | TRBV3-1 | few | CASSRHKTSGQETQYF | TGTGCCAGCAGCCGTCATAAGACTAGCGGACAAGAGACCCAGTACTTC
TRBJ2-2 | - | TRBV25-1 | - | CASSVSPESRTGELFF | TGTGCCAGCAGTGTATCCCCGGAAAGTAGGACCGGGGAGCTGTTTTTT
TRBJ1-6 | TRBD1 | TRBV6-1 | few | CASRFDRGYSPLHF | TGTGCCAGCAGATTCGACAGGGGTTATTCACCCCTCCACTTT
TRBJ2-6 | - | TRBV5-1 | - | CASFFGPSSGANVLTF | TGCGCCAGCTTTTTCGGGCCGAGCTCTGGGGCCAACGTCCTGACTTTC
TRBJ2-2 | TRBD2 | TRBV5-1 | - | CASSFSPSGGASGELFF | TGCGCCAGCAGCTTCTCCCCTAGCGGGGGGGCGAGCGGGGAGCTGTTTTTT
TRBJ2-3 | TRBD2 | TRBV9 | - | CASSVMGLAGGTDTQYF | TGTGCCAGCAGCGTAATGGGACTAGCGGGAGGAACAGATACGCAGTATTTT
TRBJ2-1 | TRBD2 | TRBV3-1 | many | CASSPLLAGDNEQFF | TGTGCCAGCAGCCCCCTACTAGCGGGAGACAATGAGCAGTTCTTC
TRBJ2-5 | TRBD1 | TRBV5-1 | few | CASSLQGASETQYF | TGCGCCAGCAGCTTACAGGGGGCTAGCGAGACCCAGTACTTC
TRBJ1-5 | - | TRBV24-1 | many | CATSDGQATNQPQHF | TGTGCCACCAGTGATGGCCAGGCGACTAATCAGCCCCAGCATTTT
TRBJ1-3 | - | TRBV7-9 | few | CASSFAGVGNTIYF | TGTGCCAGCAGCTTTGCAGGGGTCGGAAACACCATATATTTT
TRBJ1-1 | - | TRBV6-6 | many | CAVGRGNTEAFF | TGTGCCGTGGGCAGGGGTAACACTGAAGCTTTCTTT
TRBJ2-4 | - | TRBV4-3 | few | CASSQDTGAVQYF | TGCGCCAGCAGCCAAGATACGGGGGCAGTCCAGTACTTC
TRBJ2-3 | - | TRBV10-3 | - | CAIRRGQVENTQYF | TGTGCCATCAGGAGGGGCCAGGTGGAGAATACGCAGTATTTT
TRBJ2-7 | - | TRBV5-1 | many | CASSLSSPSDEQYF | TGCGCCAGCAGCTTGTCCAGCCCGTCGGACGAGCAGTACTTC